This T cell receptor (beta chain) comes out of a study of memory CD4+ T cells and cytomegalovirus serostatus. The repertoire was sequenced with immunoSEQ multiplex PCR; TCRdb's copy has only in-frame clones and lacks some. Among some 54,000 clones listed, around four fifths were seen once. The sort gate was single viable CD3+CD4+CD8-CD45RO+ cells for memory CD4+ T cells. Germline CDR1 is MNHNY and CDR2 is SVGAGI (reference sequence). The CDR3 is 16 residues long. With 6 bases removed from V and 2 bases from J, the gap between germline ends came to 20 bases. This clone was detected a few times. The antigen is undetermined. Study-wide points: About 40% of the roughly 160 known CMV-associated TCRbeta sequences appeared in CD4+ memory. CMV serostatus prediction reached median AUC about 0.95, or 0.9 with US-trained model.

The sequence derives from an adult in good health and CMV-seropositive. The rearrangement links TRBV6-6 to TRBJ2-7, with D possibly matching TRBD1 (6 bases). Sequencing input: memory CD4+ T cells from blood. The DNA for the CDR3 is TGTGCCAGCAGCCCTGGGCCAGGGGATGGGACCTACGAGCAGTACTTC. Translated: CASSPGPGDGTYEQYF.